The T cell receptor (beta chain) under discussion was sequenced for a study of T cell repertoires in cytomegalovirus infection. Study-level background: In the study, CMV epitopes included recently identified HLA-C-restricted and well-studied HLA-B-restricted ones. TCR beta signatures that were public indicated CMV infection and matching HLA type.

TCRdb analysed the reads with MiXCR anew, one entry per CDR3 protein. The sample holds just over 450,000 distinct CDR3 sequences, about 44% seen once. This clonotype was detected only a few times. The antigen is undetermined. Overall study findings and caveats: Cumulative frequency of public TCR beta families picked out carriers of CMV plus the relevant HLA. The ex vivo response was dominated by HLA-C-restricted CMV-specific TCR beta clonotypes.

This CDR3 has 14 amino acids. V was clipped by 7 bases and J by 0 bases, with 12 bases between them. Germline assignment: CDR1 MNHEY and CDR2 SVGAGI. The chain combines TRBV6-5 with TRBJ1-1; D is perhaps TRBD1 (5 bases). This TCR came from a human donor in good health (CMV status not recorded). Some clones in this sample may be carry-over from other donors' samples. This sample comprised cultured PBMCs, obtained from culture after CMV antigen stimulation. CDR3 sequence (DNA): TGTGCCAGCAAATCCGAGGGGATGAACACTGAAGCTTTCTTT. Its protein is CASKSEGMNTEAFF.